This TCR beta chain was recorded in a study of monozygotic twins with inflammatory bowel disease. Looked up from germline, CDR1 is SGHKS and CDR2 is YYEKEE (reference sequence). This CDR3 contains 17 residues. From the 5' RACE reads, TCRdb lists one entry per CDR3 protein and no DNA. The sample has about 210,000 distinct CDR3 sequences; the top ten hold 1.5% to 2%. The rearrangement joins TRBV5-5 to TRBJ2-6; TCRdb's D call, TRBD2, is unchecked because there is no DNA. Sequences were obtained from blood. This clonotype was sampled from a human donor with ulcerative colitis or Crohn's disease, or a healthy co-twin of an affected twin (not recorded which). The CDR3 region is CASSLSSPSSGANVLTF.